Listed below are T cell receptor beta chains from one sample, sequenced in a study of T-cell reconstitution after alpha-beta-depleted transplantation in children. TCRdb fed the PCR reads into MiXCR, producing one record per CDR3 protein. Of about 310,000 distinct CDR3 sequences in the sample, roughly 25% were seen once. The material was PBMCs, mostly from graft donor cells, obtained 180 days after TCRalphabeta/CD19-depleted stem cell transplant. These TCRs come from a male patient younger than 18 who had a stem cell transplant for acute lymphoblastic leukemia, so the T cells may come from the graft donor. The CDR3 runs from the conserved cysteine through the conserved F or W. A D gene is named only where the DNA matches it firmly. Clone size is shown for a subset of rows, as once, few, many or a class of expanded clone.

>NA|NA|TRBV7-2|TRBJ2-3
TGTGCCAGCAGTCCCGGGCTCGTGGGGCGAGATACGCAGTATTTT
CASSPGLVGRDTQYF
>NA|NA|TRBV6-1|TRBJ2-7
TGTGCCAGCAGTCGCCAACGGACGGCAACCTACGAGCAGTACTTC
CASSRQRTATYEQYF
>NA|NA|TRBV5-6|TRBJ1-5
TGTGCCAGCAGCCCTAACACAGATACGCAGCATTTT
CASSPNTDTQHF
>few|NA|TRBV15|TRBJ1-1
TGTGCCACCAGCAGAGCATATCGGGGTGAAGCTTTCTTT
CATSRAYRGEAFF
>NA|NA|TRBV29-1|TRBJ2-3
TGCAGCGTTCTGAGTCAGGGATCCACAGATACGCAGTATTTT
CSVLSQGSTDTQYF
>NA|NA|TRBV7-9|TRBJ2-1
TGTGCCAGCAGCTTAGTGGCACACGAGGGGAATGAGCAGTTCTTC
CASSLVAHEGNEQFF
>few|TRBD1|TRBV25-1|TRBJ2-1
TGTGCCAGCACCTCCCGGACAGGGACCTACAATGAGCAGTTCTTC
CASTSRTGTYNEQFF
>NA|NA|TRBV6-4|TRBJ1-5
TGTGCCAGCAGGGACACAGCTTATAGCAATCAGCCCCAGCATTTT
CASRDTAYSNQPQHF
>NA|TRBD2|TRBV11-2|TRBJ2-3
TGTGCCAGCAGCTTAGAATCCGGGACTAGAGATACGCAGTATTTT
CASSLESGTRDTQYF
>few|NA|TRBV2|TRBJ2-7
TGTGCCAGCAGTGAGACGAGGACAGGCCAACGGACTAGCTACGAGCAGTACTTC
CASSETRTGQRTSYEQYF
>few|NA|TRBV5-1|TRBJ2-1
TGCGCCAGCAGCTCGAGCCTGGACTCGCCGAGCTCCTACAATGAGCAGTTCTTC
CASSSSLDSPSSYNEQFF
>NA|NA|TRBV20-1|TRBJ2-7
TGCAGTGCCGTTCTCCTCGACAAGAGCTCCTACGAGCAGTACTTC
CSAVLLDKSSYEQYF
>NA|NA|TRBV12-3/TRBV12-4|TRBJ1-6
TGTGCCAGCAGTTTAGGGGCAGGGGAGTCACCCCTCCACTTT
CASSLGAGESPLHF
>NA|NA|TRBV5-1|TRBJ2-2
TGCGCCAGCAGCTTGGCGTACGGGACCCCCTCAGCCGGGGAGCTGTTTTTT
CASSLAYGTPSAGELFF
>few|NA|TRBV3-1|TRBJ1-1
TGTGCCAGCAGCCAAGAAGATACCGTGAACACTGAAGCTTTCTTT
CASSQEDTVNTEAFF
>NA|TRBD2|TRBV6-5|TRBJ2-2
TGTGCCAGCAGTTTCCCAAGGACTAGCGGGAGTTCTGCCGGGGAGCTGTTTTTT
CASSFPRTSGSSAGELFF
>few|TRBD1|TRBV5-8|TRBJ2-5
TGTGCCAGCAGCGTGGGACAGGGCCAAGAGACCCAGTACTTC
CASSVGQGQETQYF
>many|NA|TRBV29-1|TRBJ1-4
TGCAGCGTTGCCCAGGGACGTGGTGAAAAACTGTTTTTT
CSVAQGRGEKLFF
>NA|TRBD1|TRBV13|TRBJ1-1
TGTGCCAGCAGCGGGGACAGGGGTTGGAACACTGAAGCTTTCTTT
CASSGDRGWNTEAFF
>NA|NA|TRBV7-2|TRBJ2-3
TGTGCCAGCAGCTTAGCAGGGACTTCTAGCCTCACAGATACGCAGTATTTT
CASSLAGTSSLTDTQYF
>NA|TRBD1|TRBV7-3|TRBJ1-5
TGTGCCAGCAGCCCTACAGGGGATCAGCCCCAGCATTTT
CASSPTGDQPQHF
>few|TRBD1|TRBV5-1|TRBJ2-5
TGCGCCAGCAGCTCAGGGACAGACCAAGAGACCCAGTACTTC
CASSSGTDQETQYF
>NA|NA|TRBV2|TRBJ2-4
TGTGCCAGCAATAAAGCCCGTGGCATTCAGTACTTC
CASNKARGIQYF
>NA|NA|TRBV11-2|TRBJ2-1
TGTGCCAGCAGCCCGGCGGGGACCTTGATAAAGGGTGAGCAGTTCTTC
CASSPAGTLIKGEQFF
>few|NA|TRBV30|TRBJ1-2
TGTGCCTGGAGTCCTCGACGGCTAGCTCTCACTAACTATGGCTACACCTTC
CAWSPRRLALTNYGYTF
>many|NA|TRBV10-3|TRBJ2-3
TGTGCCATCAGTTTTGCCCCGCCAGATACGCAGTATTTT
CAISFAPPDTQYF
>NA|NA|TRBV5-6|TRBJ2-1
TGTGCCAGCAGCTTGGCGGACGGAGGGCCCTACAATGAGCAGTTCTTC
CASSLADGGPYNEQFF
>few|NA|TRBV12-3/TRBV12-4|TRBJ1-5
TGTGCCAGCAGTTCGATAGGGGAGCATCAGCCCCAGCATTTT
CASSSIGEHQPQHF
>NA|TRBD1|TRBV5-1|TRBJ2-1
TGCGCCAGCAGCCCGTCGGGACAGCCGCTTTACAATGAGCAGTTCTTC
CASSPSGQPLYNEQFF
>few|TRBD1|TRBV5-1|TRBJ2-6
TGCGCCAGCAGCTACAGGGGCTCTGGGGCCAACGTCCTGACTTTC
CASSYRGSGANVLTF
>few|NA|TRBV7-3|TRBJ2-1
TGTGCCAGCAGCCTACAGCCGAGCTCTAGCGTGGAATGGTATGAGCAGTTCTTC
CASSLQPSSSVEWYEQFF
>NA|NA|TRBV15|TRBJ2-6
TGTGCCACCAGCCCACACCGAAGAGGTCCCTCTGGGGCCAACGTCCTGACTTTC
CATSPHRRGPSGANVLTF
>NA|TRBD1|TRBV19|TRBJ2-2
TGTGCCAGTAGTCCCCCAACAGGGGGCAACACCGGGGAGCTGTTTTTT
CASSPPTGGNTGELFF
>NA|NA|TRBV20-1|TRBJ1-1
TGCAGTGCTAGAGAGGGGGCGAGGACTGAAGCTTTCTTT
CSAREGARTEAFF
>NA|NA|TRBV6-5|TRBJ2-1
TGTGCCAGCAGTTACGGGCAGGGTTTAGGCAATGAGCAGTTCTTC
CASSYGQGLGNEQFF
>NA|NA|TRBV20-1|TRBJ2-5
TGCAGGCCCCGAGAGACCCAGTACTTC
CRPRETQYF
>few|NA|TRBV29-1|TRBJ2-3
TGCAGCGTCTCCCGGGGGTCAGATACGCAGTATTTT
CSVSRGSDTQYF
>NA|NA|TRBV16|TRBJ1-5
TGTGCCAGCAGCCAATCTGGAGGGGCCCAGCCCCAGCATTTT
CASSQSGGAQPQHF
>many|TRBD2|TRBV5-1|TRBJ2-7
TGTGCCAGCAGTAGCGGGAGCTCCTACGAGCAGTACTTC
CASSSGSSYEQYF
>few|NA|TRBV3-1|TRBJ2-5
TGTGCCAGCAGCCAAGAACGGGACAATCCCAACGAAGAGACCCAGTACTTC
CASSQERDNPNEETQYF
>NA|TRBD2|TRBV7-6|TRBJ2-1
TGTGCCAGCAGCTTCTCCACTAGCGGGAGGTCCTATGAGCAGTTCTTC
CASSFSTSGRSYEQFF
>many|NA|TRBV28|TRBJ2-7
TGTGCCAGCAGTTTAGGGATAGCGGTGCAGTACTTC
CASSLGIAVQYF
>NA|TRBD2|TRBV7-8|TRBJ2-3
TGTGCCAGCAGCTTAGGAGCGGGAGGGCAAGGAGATACGCAGTATTTT
CASSLGAGGQGDTQYF
>NA|NA|TRBV5-1|TRBJ2-2
TGCGCCAGCAGCCAGGGTGCAAACACCGGGGAGCTGTTTTTT
CASSQGANTGELFF
>few|NA|TRBV14|TRBJ2-2
TGTGCCAGCAGCCAAGTTCTCGGGGAGCTGTTTTTT
CASSQVLGELFF
>NA|NA|TRBV24-1|TRBJ2-2
TGTGCCACCAGTGAAAGGGGCACCGGGGAGCTGTTTTTT
CATSERGTGELFF
>few|TRBD1|TRBV6-5|TRBJ2-2
TGTGCCAGCAGCCGGGACAGGGGGAACACCGGGGAGCTGTTTTTT
CASSRDRGNTGELFF
>few|NA|TRBV7-9|TRBJ2-3
TGTGCCAGCAGAGGGACCCTTAACACAGATACGCAGTATTTT
CASRGTLNTDTQYF
>NA|TRBD1|TRBV5-1|TRBJ1-4
TGCGCCAGCTCCGGGGAAGGGGGCCTGGCTAATGAAAAACTGTTTTTT
CASSGEGGLANEKLFF
>few|TRBD1|TRBV29-1|TRBJ1-2
TGCAGCGTTGCCCCGACCACAGGGGTAGGAGTTGGAGGCTACACCTTC
CSVAPTTGVGVGGYTF
>NA|TRBD1|TRBV13|TRBJ2-7
TGTGCCAGCAGCGTCGACAGGGTTTACTCCTACGAGCAGTACTTC
CASSVDRVYSYEQYF
>NA|NA|TRBV20-1|TRBJ2-1
TGCAGTGCTAGAGATCTTTTCGGTTCCTACAATGAGCAGTTCTTC
CSARDLFGSYNEQFF
>NA|NA|TRBV4-2|TRBJ1-2
TGTGCCAGCAGCCAAGATTCAGGGAACTATGGCTACACCTTC
CASSQDSGNYGYTF
>many|TRBD2|TRBV5-4|TRBJ2-5
TGTGCCAGCAGCCTAGCGGGAGGCCCCGCCCAAGAGACCCAGTACTTC
CASSLAGGPAQETQYF
>many|NA|TRBV7-9|TRBJ1-5
TGTGCCAGCAGCGCGGGACGGCCCAATCAGCCCCAGCATTTT
CASSAGRPNQPQHF
>NA|NA|TRBV11-2|TRBJ1-5
TGTGCCAGCAGCTTAGGGTGGCCTAAACAGGTGAACAATCAGCCCCAGCATTTT
CASSLGWPKQVNNQPQHF
>few|NA|TRBV29-1|TRBJ2-7
TGCAGCGTTGAATTGGGCCCGGGCCCCTACGAGCAGTACTTC
CSVELGPGPYEQYF
>NA|NA|TRBV18|TRBJ1-2
TGTGCCAGCTCACCCCCCTTTGGTTATTTCGGTGGCTACACCTTC
CASSPPFGYFGGYTF
>few|NA|TRBV7-2|TRBJ1-2
TGTGCCAGTACCGGGGGGGGTACTAACTATGGCTACACCTTC
CASTGGGTNYGYTF